Below are 15 T cell receptor beta chains sequenced from a single sample in a study of T cell responses to AZD1222 COVID-19 vaccine. Assay used: immunoSEQ multiplex PCR; TCRdb lists only in-frame clones, some missing. Found here are about 110,000 clones, about 90% of them singletons; the top ten hold roughly 5%. Source: peripheral blood, taken on day 0 of AZD1222 vaccination. These receptors all stem from an adult in good health.

The CDR3 spells CASSEKGGVNVGGEQFF. In nucleotides, the CDR3 is TGCGCCAGCAGTGAGAAGGGGGGGGTGAACGTGGGTGGTGAGCAGTTCTTC. V is TRBV10-2 and J is TRBJ2-1; tentatively, D is TRBD2 (7 bases). Per the germline V gene, CDR1 is WSHSY and CDR2 is SAAADI. The germline V and J ends were trimmed by 2 bases and 9 bases, with 23 bases remaining between them. The CDR3 is made up of 17 amino acids.

The chain carries TRBV5-8 and TRBJ1-2, with D possibly TRBD1 on 5 matching bases. The CDR3 has 18 amino acids. V was clipped by 0 bases and J by 1 base, with 19 bases between them. CDR1 SGHTS and CDR2 YDEGEE come from the germline V gene. The CDR3 region has the DNA TGTGCCAGCAGCTTGGCCTTTGGCCTTGAGACAGATAACTATGGCTACACCTTC. It yields the protein CASSLAFGLETDNYGYTF.

V usage is TRBV6-2 or TRBV6-3 and J usage is TRBJ2-1; 10 bases line up with TRBD1. Germline CDR1 MNHEY, CDR2 SVGEGT. Unmatched junction bases numbered 4, after V lost 5 bases and J lost 6 bases. The CDR3 is made up of 14 amino acids. CDR3 residues: CASSGRDRGNEQFF. CDR3 nucleotides: TGTGCCAGCAGTGGCCGGGACAGGGGCAATGAGCAGTTCTTC.

The rearrangement links TRBV18 to TRBJ2-7, with D possibly matching TRBD1 (6 bases). The CDR3 length is 12 residues. CDR1 and CDR2 from the germline V gene are KGHSH and LQKENI. The V and J ends lost 6 bases and 0 bases respectively, with 6 bases between them. The DNA for the CDR3 is TGTGCCAGCTCGGACAGCTCCTACGAGCAGTACTTC. This translates into CASSDSSYEQYF.

The J gene is TRBJ1-1, the V gene TRBV4-3; D possibly corresponds to TRBD1 (5 bases). Germline V gene lookup returns CDR1 LGHNA and CDR2 YSLEER. The CDR3 runs 15 residues. V lost 0 bases and J 1 base, leaving 9 bases between the germline ends. CDR3 DNA: TGCGCCAGCAGCCAAGATGAAACAGGGAACACTGAAGCTTTCTTT. The encoded protein is CASSQDETGNTEAFF.

The genes are TRBV2 and TRBJ2-1; TRBD2 agrees at 11 bases. CDR1 and CDR2 from the germline V gene are SNHLY and FYNNEI. The length of the CDR3 is 15 residues. V dropped 7 bases and J dropped 3; count of bases not matched to a gene: 5. The CDR3 region is CASNIGTSGYNEQFF. The CDR3 DNA follows: TGTGCCAGCAATATAGGGACTAGCGGCTACAATGAGCAGTTCTTC.

This chain connects TRBV2 to TRBJ1-6; 7 bases fit TRBD1. Germline V CDR1 and CDR2: SNHLY, FYNNEI. J gave up 10 bases and V 6 bases, and 12 bases lay outside the gene matches. This CDR3 has 15 residues. CDR3 in amino acids: CASREDRSRVSPLHF. CDR3 DNA sequence: TGTGCCAGCAGAGAGGACAGGAGCAGGGTCTCACCCCTCCACTTT. Complete variable domain (other parts from reference TRBV2 and TRBJ1-6): EPEVTQTPSHQVTQMGQEVILRCVPISNHLYFYWYRQILGQKVEFLVSFYNNEISEKSEIFDDQFSVERPDGSNFTLKIRSTKLEDSAMYFCASREDRSRVSPLHFGNGTRLTVT.

Concerning this clone itself: The junction shows a germline mismatch at one end, possibly a read error. The chain has TRBV7-2 and TRBJ2-7; no clear D. Looked up from germline, CDR1 is SGHTA and CDR2 is FQGNSA. The CDR3 runs 13 residues. CDR3 protein: CASSVAYSYEQYF. The CDR3 DNA follows: TGTGCCAGCAGCGTAGCCTATTCCTACGAGCAGTACTTC.

V is TRBV19 and J is TRBJ2-5, with 8 bases matching TRBD1. CDR3 length equals 17 residues. Germline V CDR1 and CDR2: LNHDA, SQIVND (reference sequence). After removal of 4 bases from V and 5 bases from J, the junction contained 15 bases not matched to a gene. CDR3 DNA sequence: TGTGCCAGTAGTAATGGCGCCGGACAGGGTTTTGGGGAGACCCAGTACTTC. It encodes CASSNGAGQGFGETQYF.

This clone was observed a few times. This chain links TRBV6-4 with TRBJ1-2, with TRBD1 matching over 7 bases. CDR1 is MRHNA and CDR2 is SNTAGT in the germline V gene. This CDR3 is 13 amino acids long. V lost 2 bases and J lost 7; bases outside the gene matches: 4. The DNA for the CDR3 is TGTGCCAGCAGTGACGTGACAGGGACTGGCTACACCTTC. It encodes CASSDVTGTGYTF.

The chain couples TRBV2 to TRBJ1-2; 10 bases match TRBD1. The CDR3 length is 15 residues. V was clipped by 3 bases and J by 2 bases; unmatched bases: 3. Germline values: CDR1 SNHLY, CDR2 FYNNEI. DNA of the CDR3: TGTGCCAGCAGTGAGAGACAGGGGGCAAACTATGGCTACACCTTC. Translated, it gives CASSERQGANYGYTF.

V is TRBV5-4 and J is TRBJ1-2; D not certain. The ends were cut back, 3 bases at V and 8 bases at J, with 20 bases in the middle. The CDR3 extends over 15 amino acids. Germline CDR1 is SGHNT and CDR2 is YYREEE (reference sequence). The CDR3 region has the DNA TGTGCCAGCAGCTCGACCCGAATTAGTGCGTGGGGCTACACCTTC. As protein: CASSSTRISAWGYTF. The full variable domain, rest sourced from reference TRBV5-4 and TRBJ1-2, is ETGVTQSPTHLIKTRGQQVTLRCSSQSGHNTVSWYQQALGQGPQFIFQYYREEENGRGNFPPRFSGLQFPNYSSELNVNALELDDSALYLCASSSTRISAWGYTFGSGTRLTVV.

CDR3 sequence (DNA): TGTGCCATCAGGGACAGGGACACTGAAGCTTTCTTT. Residues: CAIRDRDTEAFF. The chain links TRBV10-3 to TRBJ1-1, with TRBD1 matching over 8 bases. With V trimmed by 6 bases and J by 3 bases, 0 bases remained unmatched. The CDR3 length is 12 residues. Germline CDR1 ENHRY, CDR2 SYGVKD.

J is TRBJ2-1 and V is TRBV10-3; TRBD2 matches 7 bases. Germline values: CDR1 ENHRY, CDR2 SYGVKD. J was trimmed by 6 bases and V by 2 bases; bases with no gene match: 7. The CDR3 runs 15 residues. This chain's CDR3 is CAISEELAESNEQFF. The CDR3 DNA is TGTGCCATCAGTGAGGAGCTAGCGGAGAGCAATGAGCAGTTCTTC.

This sequence joins TRBV28 and TRBJ1-2; the D is unclear. The CDR3 totals 18 residues. Germline CDR1 reads MDHEN; CDR2 reads SYDVKM. Trimming cost V 0 bases and J 4 bases, with 21 bases left between them. The CDR3 DNA reads TGTGCCAGCAGTTTATGGACCCCCCGCCGGGATCGGCGCTATGGCTACACCTTC. Translating gives CASSLWTPRRDRRYGYTF.